The rows below give T cell receptor beta chains drawn from one sample of a study of CD8+ T cells in alopecia areata. Assay: immunoSEQ multiplex PCR; the TCRdb copy retains only in-frame clones and omits some. Of roughly 200,000 clones listed, roughly three fifths are singletons. The sample consisted of CD8+ T cells sorted from blood, taken at week 24, from a patient treated with tofacitinib. These receptors all stem from a human donor with alopecia areata. Each CDR3 is given with its conserved first and last residue. The order of the fields is D gene, clone size, V gene, J gene, CDR3 protein, CDR3 DNA. The D gene is left open where the match is weak. Size is stated for part of the rows, as once, few or many counts, or as a class when the clone is expanded.

>.|.|TRBV7-2|TRBJ1-4
CASSLAAGAGNERLFF
TGTGCCAGCAGCTTAGCCGCGGGGGCGGGCAATGAAAGACTGTTTTTT
>.|.|TRBV29-1|TRBJ1-2
CSVEPQGGGYTF
TGCAGCGTTGAACCACAGGGTGGAGGCTACACCTTC
>TRBD2|once|TRBV9|TRBJ2-3
CASRGEGGSTDTQYF
TGTGCCAGCAGAGGGGAGGGCGGTAGCACAGATACGCAGTATTTT
>TRBD1|.|TRBV7-9|TRBJ2-7
CASSFDRGWYEQYF
TGTGCCAGCAGCTTTGACAGGGGATGGTACGAGCAGTACTTC
>.|few|TRBV23-1|TRBJ1-1
CASSQSGSKNTEAFF
TGCGCCAGCAGTCAATCTGGTTCAAAGAACACTGAAGCTTTCTTT
>TRBD2|.|TRBV7-2|TRBJ2-5
CASSLGAGGMETQYF
TGTGCCAGCAGCTTAGGGGCGGGGGGAATGGAGACCCAGTACTTC
>TRBD1|.|TRBV19|TRBJ1-2
CATDSGTDGYTF
TGTGCCACTGACTCCGGGACAGATGGCTACACCTTC
>TRBD1|.|TRBV29-1|TRBJ2-5
CSVEDDRGQYF
TGCAGCGTTGAAGATGACAGGGGGCAGTACTTC
>.|few|TRBV7-9|TRBJ2-7
CASSPGDSSYEQYF
TGTGCCAGCAGCCCGGGGGACAGCTCCTACGAGCAGTACTTC
>.|few|TRBV7-6|TRBJ1-1
CASGGGTEAFF
TGTGCCTCGGGGGGTGGGACGGAAGCTTTCTTT
>.|.|TRBV7-7|TRBJ2-3
CASSLRGPPDTQYF
TGTGCTAGCAGCTTACGGGGACCTCCAGATACGCAGTATTTT
>.|.|TRBV6-5|TRBJ1-1
CASSYSRLNTEAFF
TGTGCCAGCAGTTACTCGAGGTTGAACACTGAAGCTTTCTTT